This T cell receptor beta chain derives from a study of siplizumab effects on memory and regulatory T cells. Germline V gene lookup returns CDR1 SQVTM and CDR2 ANQGSEA. Trimming shortened V by 7 bases and J by 5 bases, and 12 bases separated the two germline ends. The CDR3 has 11 residues. TCR templates, roughly 100,000 per sample, were assayed. The repertoire was sequenced with immunoSEQ multiplex PCR; TCRdb's copy has only in-frame clones and lacks some. The data contain roughly 68,000 clones, less than 85% of them singletons. Study-wide results and limits: Memory T cells appeared less diverse than naive cells, which seemed to contribute substantially to alloresponse. Tregs that proliferated in siplizumab cultures did not have their suppressive function confirmed.

In this sample, this clone turned up a few times. Its target is not known. The sequenced sample was memory CD4+ T cells sorted from blood. The rearrangement links TRBV29-1 to TRBJ2-7, with D possibly matching TRBD2 (6 bases). The TCR originated in a human donor in good health. CDR3 DNA sequence: TGCAGCGCCCAGGGAGGCCACGAGCAGTACTTC. The encoded protein is CSAQGGHEQYF.